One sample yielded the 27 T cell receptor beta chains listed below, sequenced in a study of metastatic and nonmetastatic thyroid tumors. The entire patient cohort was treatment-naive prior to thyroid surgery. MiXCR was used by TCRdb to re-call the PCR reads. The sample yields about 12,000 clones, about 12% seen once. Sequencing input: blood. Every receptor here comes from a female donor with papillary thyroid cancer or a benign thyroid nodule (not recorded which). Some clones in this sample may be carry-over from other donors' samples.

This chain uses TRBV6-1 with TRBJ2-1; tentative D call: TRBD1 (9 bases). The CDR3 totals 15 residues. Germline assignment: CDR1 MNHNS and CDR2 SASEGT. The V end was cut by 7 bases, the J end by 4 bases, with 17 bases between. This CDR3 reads CASTGGGQGYNEQFF. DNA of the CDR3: TGTGCCAGCACCGGGGGGGGACAGGGTTACAATGAGCAGTTCTTC.

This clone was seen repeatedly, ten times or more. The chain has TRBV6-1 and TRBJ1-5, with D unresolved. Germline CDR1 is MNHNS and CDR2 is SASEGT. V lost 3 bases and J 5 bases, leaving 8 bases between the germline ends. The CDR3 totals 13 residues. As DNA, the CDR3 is TGTGCCAGCAGTGACCTTTCGTATCAGCCCCAGCATTTT. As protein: CASSDLSYQPQHF.

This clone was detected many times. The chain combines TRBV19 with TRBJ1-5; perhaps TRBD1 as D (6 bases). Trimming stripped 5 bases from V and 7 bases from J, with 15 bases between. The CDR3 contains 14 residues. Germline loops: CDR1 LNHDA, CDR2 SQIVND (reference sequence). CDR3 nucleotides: TGTGCCAGTAGTTTAGGGGGGATAGGGCAGCCCCAGCATTTT. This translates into CASSLGGIGQPQHF.

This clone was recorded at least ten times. As DNA, the CDR3 is TGTGCCAGCAGTGTTACAGGGGAACTGTTTTTT. Encoded protein: CASSVTGELFF. The chain carries TRBV12-3 or TRBV12-4 and TRBJ1-4; 7 positions agree with TRBD1. CDR3 length: 11 amino acids. V lost 5 bases, J lost 12 bases, and 3 bases stayed unmatched.

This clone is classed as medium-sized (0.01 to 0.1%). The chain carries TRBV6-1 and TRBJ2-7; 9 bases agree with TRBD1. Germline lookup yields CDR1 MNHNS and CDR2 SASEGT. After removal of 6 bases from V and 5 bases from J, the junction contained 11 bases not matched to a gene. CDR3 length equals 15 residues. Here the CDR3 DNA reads TGTGCCAGCAGCAGGACAGGGGCCGCCTGGGACGAGCAGTACTTC. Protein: CASSRTGAAWDEQYF.

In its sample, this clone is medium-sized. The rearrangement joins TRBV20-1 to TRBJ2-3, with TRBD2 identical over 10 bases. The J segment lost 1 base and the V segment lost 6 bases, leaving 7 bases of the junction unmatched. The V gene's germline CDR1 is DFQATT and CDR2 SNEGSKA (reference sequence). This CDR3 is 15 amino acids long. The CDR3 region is CSAKGLAGGTDTQYF. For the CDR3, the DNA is TGCAGTGCCAAGGGGCTAGCGGGGGGCACAGATACGCAGTATTTT.

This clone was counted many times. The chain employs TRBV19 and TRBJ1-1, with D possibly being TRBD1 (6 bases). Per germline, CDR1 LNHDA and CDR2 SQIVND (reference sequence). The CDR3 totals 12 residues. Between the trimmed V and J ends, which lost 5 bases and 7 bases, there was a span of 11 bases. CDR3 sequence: CASSDRQDEAFF. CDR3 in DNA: TGTGCCAGTAGTGACAGACAGGATGAAGCTTTCTTT.

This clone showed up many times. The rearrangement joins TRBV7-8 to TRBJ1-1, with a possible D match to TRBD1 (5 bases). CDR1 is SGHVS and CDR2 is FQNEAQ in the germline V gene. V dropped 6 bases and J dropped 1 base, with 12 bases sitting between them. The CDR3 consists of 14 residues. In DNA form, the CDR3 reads TGTGCCAGCAGTCGTCGGGACGGGAACACTGAAGCTTTCTTT. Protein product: CASSRRDGNTEAFF. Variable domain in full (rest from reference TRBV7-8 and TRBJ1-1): GAGVSQSPRYKVAKRGQDVALRCDPISGHVSLFWYQQALGQGPEFLTYFQNEAQLDKSGLPSDRFFAERPEGSVSTLKIQRTQQEDSAVYLCASSRRDGNTEAFFGQGTRLTVV.

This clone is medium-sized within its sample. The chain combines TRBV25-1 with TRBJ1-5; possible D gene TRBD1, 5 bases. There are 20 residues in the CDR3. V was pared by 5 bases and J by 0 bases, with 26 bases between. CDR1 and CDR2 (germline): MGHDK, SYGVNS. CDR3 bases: TGTGCCAGCAGTCCGAAAGAAGGGGAGGGTGGATACTATAGCAATCAGCCCCAGCATTTT. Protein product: CASSPKEGEGGYYSNQPQHF.

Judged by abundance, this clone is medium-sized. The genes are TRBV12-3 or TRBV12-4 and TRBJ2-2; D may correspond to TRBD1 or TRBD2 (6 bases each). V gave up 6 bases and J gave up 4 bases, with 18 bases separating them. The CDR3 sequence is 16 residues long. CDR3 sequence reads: CASSPVEGGGTGELFF. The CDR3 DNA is TGTGCCAGCAGCCCCGTGGAGGGGGGAGGCACCGGGGAGCTGTTTTTT.

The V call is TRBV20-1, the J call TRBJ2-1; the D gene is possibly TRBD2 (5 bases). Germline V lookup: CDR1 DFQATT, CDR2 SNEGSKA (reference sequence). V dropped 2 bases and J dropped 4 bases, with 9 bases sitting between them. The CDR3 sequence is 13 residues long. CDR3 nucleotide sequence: TGCAGTGCTAGACCTAGCCAATACAATGAGCAGTTCTTC. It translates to CSARPSQYNEQFF.

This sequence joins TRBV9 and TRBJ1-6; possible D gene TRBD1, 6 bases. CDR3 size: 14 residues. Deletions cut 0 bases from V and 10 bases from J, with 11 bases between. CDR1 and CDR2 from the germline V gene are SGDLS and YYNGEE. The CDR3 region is CASSVAQGGSPLHF. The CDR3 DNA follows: TGTGCCAGCAGCGTAGCTCAAGGGGGATCACCCCTCCACTTT.

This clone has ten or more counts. Written as DNA, the CDR3 is TGTGCCAGCAGCGCGCAGGGCCTTACGTATGGCTACACCTTC. It specifies CASSAQGLTYGYTF. The chain has TRBV5-6 and TRBJ1-2; TRBD1 is a possible D gene (5 bases). V lost 4 bases to trimming and J lost 5 bases, with 15 bases between them. Germline V gene sequence: CDR1 SGHDT, CDR2 YYEEEE. This CDR3 is built from 14 residues.

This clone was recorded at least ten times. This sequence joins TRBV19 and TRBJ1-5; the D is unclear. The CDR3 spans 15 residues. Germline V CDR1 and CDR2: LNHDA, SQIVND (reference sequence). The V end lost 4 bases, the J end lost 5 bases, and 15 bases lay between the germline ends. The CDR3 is CASSKMTDPYQPQHF. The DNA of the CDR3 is TGTGCCAGTAGTAAAATGACTGACCCTTATCAGCCCCAGCATTTT.

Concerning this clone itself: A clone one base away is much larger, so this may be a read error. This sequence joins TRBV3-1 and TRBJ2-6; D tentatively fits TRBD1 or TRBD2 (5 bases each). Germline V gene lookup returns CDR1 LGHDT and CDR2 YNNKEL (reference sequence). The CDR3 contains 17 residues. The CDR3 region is CASSHFRDASGANVPTF. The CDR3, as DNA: TGTGCCAGCAGCCATTTCAGGGATGCCTCCGGGGCCAACGTCCCGACTTTC.

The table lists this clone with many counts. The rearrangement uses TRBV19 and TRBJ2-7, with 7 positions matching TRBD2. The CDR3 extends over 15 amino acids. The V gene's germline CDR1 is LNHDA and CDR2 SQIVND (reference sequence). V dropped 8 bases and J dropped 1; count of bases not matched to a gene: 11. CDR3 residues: CASSPGGGPSYEQYF. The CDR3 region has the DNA TGTGCCAGTTCGCCGGGGGGAGGCCCTTCCTACGAGCAGTACTTC.

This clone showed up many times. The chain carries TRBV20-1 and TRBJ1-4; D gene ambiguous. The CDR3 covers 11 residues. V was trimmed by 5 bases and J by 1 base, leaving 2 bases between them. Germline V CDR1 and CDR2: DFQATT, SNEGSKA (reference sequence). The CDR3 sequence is CSAGTNEKLFF. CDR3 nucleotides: TGCAGTGCTGGAACTAATGAAAAACTGTTTTTT.

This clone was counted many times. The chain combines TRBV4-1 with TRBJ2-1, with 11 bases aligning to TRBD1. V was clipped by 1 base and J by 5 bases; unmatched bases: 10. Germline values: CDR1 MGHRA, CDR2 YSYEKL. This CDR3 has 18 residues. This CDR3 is CASSQAPGGQGAHNEQFF. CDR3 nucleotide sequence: TGCGCCAGCAGCCAAGCTCCCGGAGGACAGGGGGCCCACAATGAGCAGTTCTTC.

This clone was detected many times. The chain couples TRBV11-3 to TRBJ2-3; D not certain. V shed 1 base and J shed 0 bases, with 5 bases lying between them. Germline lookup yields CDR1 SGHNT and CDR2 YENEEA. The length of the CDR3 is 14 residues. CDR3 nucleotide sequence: TGTGCCAGCAGCTTAGGACTTAGCACAGATACGCAGTATTTT. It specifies CASSLGLSTDTQYF.

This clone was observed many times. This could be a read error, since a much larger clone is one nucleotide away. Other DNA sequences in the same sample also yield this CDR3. CDR3 sequence reads: CASSERGNNYGYTF. The CDR3 DNA follows: TGTGCCAGTAGTGAGCGAGGAAACAACTATGGCTACACCTTC. The chain combines TRBV25-1 with TRBJ1-2; D remains ambiguous. Germline CDR1 MGHDK, CDR2 SYGVNS. The CDR3 is 14 residues long.

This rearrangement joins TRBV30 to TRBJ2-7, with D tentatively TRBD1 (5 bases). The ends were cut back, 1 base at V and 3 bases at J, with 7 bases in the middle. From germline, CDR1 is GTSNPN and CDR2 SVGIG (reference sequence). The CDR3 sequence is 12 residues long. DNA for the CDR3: TGTGCCTGGAGTGAAGACAGCTACGAGCAGTACTTC. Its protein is CAWSEDSYEQYF.

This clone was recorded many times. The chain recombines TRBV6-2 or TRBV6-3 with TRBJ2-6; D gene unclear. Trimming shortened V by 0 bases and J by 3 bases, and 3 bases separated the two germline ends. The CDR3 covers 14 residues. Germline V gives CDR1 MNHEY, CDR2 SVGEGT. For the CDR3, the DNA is TGTGCCAGCAGTTACTCGGTTGGGGCCAACGTCCTGACTTTC. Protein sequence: CASSYSVGANVLTF.

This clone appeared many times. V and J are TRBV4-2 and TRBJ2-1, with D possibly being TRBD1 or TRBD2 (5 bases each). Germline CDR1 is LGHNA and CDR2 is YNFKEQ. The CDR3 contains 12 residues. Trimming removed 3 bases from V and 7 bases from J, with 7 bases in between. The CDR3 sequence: CASSQGENEQFF. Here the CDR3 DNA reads TGTGCCAGCAGCCAGGGGGAGAATGAGCAGTTCTTC.

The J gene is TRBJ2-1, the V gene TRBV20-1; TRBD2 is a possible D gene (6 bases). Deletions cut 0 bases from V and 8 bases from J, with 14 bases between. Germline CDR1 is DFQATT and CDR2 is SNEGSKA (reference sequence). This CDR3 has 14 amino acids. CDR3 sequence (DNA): TGCAGTGCTAGAGATCTCGGGGGTCGGGATGAGCAGTTCTTC. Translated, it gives CSARDLGGRDEQFF.

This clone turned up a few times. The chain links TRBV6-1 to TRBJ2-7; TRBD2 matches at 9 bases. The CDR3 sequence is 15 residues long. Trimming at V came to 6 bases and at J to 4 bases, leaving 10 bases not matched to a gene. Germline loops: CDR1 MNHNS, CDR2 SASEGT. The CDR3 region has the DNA TGTGCCAGCAGGACCCTAGCGGGAAGGTGGTACGAGCAGTACTTC. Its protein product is CASRTLAGRWYEQYF.

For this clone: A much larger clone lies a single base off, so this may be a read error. CDR3 residues: CASSLVGTIGQETQYF. CDR3 coding DNA: TGTGCCAGCAGCTTAGTAGGGACTATCGGGCAAGAGACCCAGTACTTC. The chain carries TRBV7-6 and TRBJ2-5, with 7 bases that match TRBD2. CDR1 is SGHVS, CDR2 FNYEAQ, per germline. V was clipped by 1 base and J by 2 bases; unmatched bases: 7. This CDR3 has 16 amino acids.

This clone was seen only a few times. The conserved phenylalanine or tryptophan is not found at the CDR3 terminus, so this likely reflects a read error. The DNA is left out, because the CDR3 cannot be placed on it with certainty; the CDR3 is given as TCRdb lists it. CDR3 amino acids: CASSLSPG. The chain recombines TRBV7-7 with TRBJ2-6; the D call of TRBD2 is as the table states it, not checked on the DNA. Looked up from germline, CDR1 is SSHAT and CDR2 is FNYEAQ (reference sequence). The CDR3 has 8 residues if both end residues are counted.